Shown below are 10 T cell receptor beta chains from a single sample sequenced in a study of blood T cell repertoires in COVID-19. The method was immunoSEQ multiplex PCR; TCRdb's version includes in-frame clones alone and lacks a portion of them. Among over 150,000 clones listed, just over 85% were seen once. The sample taken for sequencing was peripheral blood. These receptors were collected from a man between 50 and 59 years old with active or convalescent COVID-19.

This clone was observed a handful of times. This chain uses TRBV4-1 with TRBJ1-1; a possible D gene is TRBD1 (6 bases). Deletions cut 0 bases from V and 6 bases from J, with 17 bases between. There are 16 residues in the CDR3. Germline CDR1 MGHRA, CDR2 YSYEKL. The CDR3 DNA follows: TGCGCCAGCAGCCAAGATCTGGGACATCGGAGCGCTGAAGCTTTCTTT. Encoded protein: CASSQDLGHRSAEAFF.

Only one count was recorded for this clone. The J gene is TRBJ2-5, the V gene TRBV27; D might be TRBD2 (6 bases). Germline V gives CDR1 MNHEY, CDR2 SMNVEV (reference sequence). CDR3 length: 13 amino acids. V gave up 6 bases and J gave up 4 bases, with 12 bases separating them. As DNA, the CDR3 is TGTGCCAGCAGCCGCCGGGAGACAGAGACCCAGTACTTC. Amino acid sequence: CASSRRETETQYF.

This chain uses TRBV18 with TRBJ1-3, with D hard to call. The germline V and J ends were trimmed by 1 base and 1 base, with 5 bases remaining between them. Germline CDR1 reads KGHSH; CDR2 reads LQKENI. This CDR3 is 14 amino acids long. The CDR3, as DNA: TGTGCCAGCTCACCACGAGAATCTGGAAACACCATATATTTT. Encoded protein: CASSPRESGNTIYF.

V and J are TRBV7-9 and TRBJ2-2, with no clear D. The CDR3 is made up of 12 amino acids. The V gene lost 6 bases and the J gene lost 7 bases, with 9 bases spanning the gap. Germline CDR1 reads SEHNR; CDR2 reads FQNEAQ (reference sequence). The CDR3 DNA sequence: TGTGCCAGCAGTTCCGCGAGCGGGGAGCTGTTTTTT. Translating it yields CASSSASGELFF. Complete variable domain (other parts from reference TRBV7-9 and TRBJ2-2): DTGVSQNPRHKITKRGQNVTFRCDPISEHNRLYWYRQTLGQGPEFLTYFQNEAQLEKSRLLSDRFSAERPKGSFSTLEIQRTEQGDSAMYLCASSSASGELFFGEGSRLTVL.

J is TRBJ1-4 and V is TRBV10-3; tentative D call: TRBD1 (6 bases). Per the germline V gene, CDR1 is ENHRY and CDR2 is SYGVKD. Trimming took off 3 bases at V and 8 bases at J, with 22 bases between the two ends. This CDR3 spans 17 amino acids. In nucleotides, the CDR3 is TGTGCCATCAGTGAATGGGCTGGGGGCAGTGGAGTGGAAAAACTGTTTTTT. Amino acids: CAISEWAGGSGVEKLFF.

This chain uses TRBV5-1 with TRBJ1-2; the D gene is possibly TRBD1 (6 bases). The germline gives CDR1 SGHRS, CDR2 YFSETQ. Trimming removed 1 base at V and 7 bases at J, with 17 bases between. The CDR3 runs to 15 residues. The CDR3 nucleotides read TGCGCCAGCAGCTTGTGGCTGGGGGCGCGTGGTGGCTACACCTTC. It yields the protein CASSLWLGARGGYTF.

The rearrangement joins TRBV27 to TRBJ2-2; 12 nucleotides match TRBD2. Germline values: CDR1 MNHEY, CDR2 SMNVEV (reference sequence). V trimming: 5 bases; J trimming: 6 bases; junction bases outside the gene matches: 7. The CDR3 is 16 residues long. This CDR3 is CASSPLTSGSPGELFF. The DNA for the CDR3 is TGTGCCAGCAGTCCTTTGACTAGCGGGAGTCCCGGGGAGCTGTTTTTT.

The rearrangement joins TRBV19 to TRBJ1-4; TRBD1 matches 8 bases. Germline assignment: CDR1 LNHDA and CDR2 SQIVND (reference sequence). The CDR3 is 14 amino acids. V was pared by 5 bases and J by 7 bases, with 6 bases of the junction left unmatched. The CDR3 coding sequence is TGTGCCAGTAGTCAGGACAGGGCGGCTGAAAAACTGTTTTTT. Translation: CASSQDRAAEKLFF.

The chain carries TRBV6-5 and TRBJ1-1, with 9 bases aligning to TRBD1. V shed 4 bases, J shed 4 bases, and the junction held 4 bases outside the gene matches. CDR1 and CDR2 from the germline V gene are MNHEY and SVGAGI. CDR3 size: 14 residues. The CDR3 DNA reads as TGTGCCAGCAGTTGGGGACAGGGAGGCACTGAAGCTTTCTTT. It specifies CASSWGQGGTEAFF.

The rearrangement joins TRBV28 to TRBJ2-7; TRBD2 matches 13 bases. V shed 5 bases, J shed 2 bases, and the junction held 6 bases outside the gene matches. CDR3 length: 16 amino acids. Germline lookup yields CDR1 MDHEN and CDR2 SYDVKM. CDR3 sequence reads: CASSTRTSGSTYEQYF. DNA of the CDR3: TGTGCCAGCAGTACCCGGACTAGCGGGAGTACCTACGAGCAGTACTTC. The full variable domain, its missing parts supplied by reference TRBV28 and TRBJ2-7, is DVKVTQSSRYLVKRTGEKVFLECVQDMDHENMFWYRQDPGLGLRLIYFSYDVKMKEKGDIPEGYSVSREKKERFSLILESASTNQTSMYLCASSTRTSGSTYEQYFGPGTRLTVT.